The rows below give T cell receptor beta chains drawn from one sample of a study of CD8 T cells in Susac syndrome. TCRdb re-called the immunoSEQ multiplex PCR reads with MiXCR, one entry per CDR3 protein. The table lists 100,000 to 150,000 distinct CDR3 sequences, around 96% of them singletons, with around 0.2% in the top ten. Material: CD8+ T cells from PBMCs. The receptors come from a human donor with Susac syndrome. CDR3s include the opening cysteine and the closing phenylalanine or tryptophan. The D gene is left open where the match is weak. Clone sizes are given selectively: once, few, many, or a class where the clone is expanded.

cdr3_aa,cdr3_nt,clone_size,v_call,j_call,d_call
CASSPGGSSYEQYF,TGTGCCAGCTCACCAGGCGGGAGCTCCTACGAGCAGTACTTC,few,TRBV18,TRBJ2-7,TRBD2
CASSLRTGIYEQYF,TGTGCCAGCTCCCTACGGACAGGGATCTACGAGCAGTACTTC,NA,TRBV18,TRBJ2-7,TRBD1
CASSFGPGTNYGYTF,NA,NA,TRBV27,TRBJ1-2,NA
CASSSPSTDTQYF,TGTGCCAGCAGTTCGCCTAGCACAGATACGCAGTATTTT,NA,TRBV12-3/TRBV12-4,TRBJ2-3,NA
CASSPGTGNYYGYTF,TGTGCCAGCAGCCCTGGGACAGGGAACTACTATGGCTACACCTTC,NA,TRBV7-2,TRBJ1-2,TRBD1
CSARAYRQRPGSNQPQHF,TGCAGTGCTAGAGCGTACCGACAGAGGCCCGGCAGCAATCAGCCCCAGCATTTT,NA,TRBV20-1,TRBJ1-5,NA
CATSDAGTISSGANVLTF,TGTGCCACCAGTGATGCCGGGACAATCAGCTCTGGGGCCAACGTCCTGACTTTC,NA,TRBV24-1,TRBJ2-6,NA
CSATQGVTEAFF,TGCAGCGCCACACAGGGGGTGACTGAAGCTTTCTTT,NA,TRBV29-1,TRBJ1-1,TRBD1
CASTSWVGGNYGYTF,TGTGCCAGCACCTCCTGGGTAGGGGGCAACTATGGCTACACCTTC,once,TRBV12-3/TRBV12-4,TRBJ1-2,TRBD1
CASSSGRYGFTEAFF,TGTGCCAGCAGTAGCGGTCGCTATGGGTTCACTGAAGCTTTCTTT,NA,TRBV6-5,TRBJ1-1,NA
CASSVRQAGYEQYF,TGTGCCAGCAGTGTACGTCAGGCGGGCTACGAGCAGTACTTC,once,TRBV2,TRBJ2-7,NA
CASSQTSYEQFF,TGTGCCAGCAGCCAGACTAGTTACGAGCAGTTCTTC,NA,TRBV5-4,TRBJ2-1,NA
CASSYSEGAKPQHF,TGTGCCAGCAGTTACTCAGAGGGGGCGAAGCCCCAGCATTTT,NA,TRBV6-6,TRBJ1-5,TRBD1
CASSQAGSGGLGEKLFF,TGCGCCAGCAGCCAAGCGGGATCAGGGGGGCTTGGTGAAAAACTGTTTTTT,NA,TRBV4-1,TRBJ1-4,TRBD1
CASSVAGATNEKLFF,TGTGCCAGCAGCGTAGCTGGGGCAACTAATGAAAAACTGTTTTTT,NA,TRBV9,TRBJ1-4,NA
CASRPLGGPYTEAFF,TGTGCCAGCAGGCCGCTCGGAGGGCCCTACACTGAAGCTTTCTTT,NA,TRBV12-3/TRBV12-4,TRBJ1-1,NA
CAISESDTEAFF,TGTGCCATCAGTGAGTCGGACACTGAAGCTTTCTTT,NA,TRBV10-3,TRBJ1-1,NA
CASSSLRDNYGYTF,TGTGCCAGCAGCTCCCTCAGGGATAACTATGGCTACACCTTC,NA,TRBV7-9,TRBJ1-2,NA
CASSQEHDRHNEQFF,TGTGCCAGCAGCCAAGAACACGACAGGCACAATGAGCAGTTCTTC,NA,TRBV4-2,TRBJ2-1,NA
CASSYRDWDEQYF,TGTGCCAGCAGTTACCGAGACTGGGACGAGCAGTACTTC,NA,TRBV6-5,TRBJ2-7,NA
CASSSGTTGFIEQYF,TGTGCCAGCAGCTCCGGGACTACGGGGTTTATCGAGCAGTACTTC,NA,TRBV11-2,TRBJ2-7,TRBD2
CASKGLFTEAFF,TGTGCCAGCAAGGGCCTTTTCACTGAAGCTTTCTTT,NA,TRBV7-6,TRBJ1-1,NA
CASSGTGAVTEAFF,TGTGCCAGCAGCGGGACAGGGGCAGTCACTGAAGCTTTCTTT,NA,TRBV7-8,TRBJ1-1,TRBD1
CASSPYPISGGPGQYF,TGCGCCAGCAGCCCGTACCCAATCAGTGGGGGTCCGGGACAGTACTTC,NA,TRBV4-1,TRBJ2-5,NA
CASSQGGIGGGNEQFF,TGCGCCAGCAGCCAAGGCGGAATCGGGGGGGGCAATGAGCAGTTCTTC,NA,TRBV4-3,TRBJ2-1,TRBD2
CASSEHRVMNEQFF,TGTGCCAGCAGCGAGCACAGGGTAATGAATGAGCAGTTCTTC,NA,TRBV9,TRBJ2-1,NA
CASSLLGLAGPTPLGSSYNEQFF,TGTGCCAGCAGCTTGCTCGGACTAGCGGGACCGACCCCACTAGGGAGCTCCTACAATGAGCAGTTCTTC,NA,TRBV11-2,TRBJ2-1,TRBD2
CASSLSRTGELFF,TGTGCCAGCAGCTTAAGCCGGACCGGGGAGCTGTTTTTT,NA,TRBV7-8,TRBJ2-2,NA
CASSEGTGGEEKLFF,TGTGCCAGCAGTGAAGGGACAGGGGGAGAGGAAAAACTGTTTTTT,NA,TRBV2,TRBJ1-4,TRBD1
CATSRLGLAGGPVYNEQFF,TGTGCCACCAGCAGATTGGGACTAGCGGGGGGGCCCGTTTACAATGAGCAGTTCTTC,NA,TRBV15,TRBJ2-1,TRBD2
CSVLRTGEAFF,TGCAGCGTTCTACGGACGGGTGAAGCTTTCTTT,NA,TRBV29-1,TRBJ1-1,NA
CASSPGTEQYF,TGTGCCAGCAGCCCCGGAACCGAGCAGTACTTC,few,TRBV12-3/TRBV12-4,TRBJ2-7,NA
CASSEAGDGQPQHF,TGTGCCAGCAGCGAAGCAGGGGATGGTCAGCCCCAGCATTTT,NA,TRBV11-1,TRBJ1-5,NA
CSVEYGVNQPQHF,TGCAGCGTAGAATACGGGGTAAATCAGCCCCAGCATTTT,NA,TRBV29-1,TRBJ1-5,NA
CSARATDYGYTF,TGCAGTGCTAGGGCGACAGACTATGGCTACACCTTC,NA,TRBV20-1,TRBJ1-2,NA
CASGLAENNEQFF,TGTGCCAGCGGCCTAGCGGAGAACAATGAGCAGTTCTTC,NA,TRBV6-6,TRBJ2-1,TRBD2
CASGPSGTTAPYGYTF,TGTGCCAGCGGTCCCTCCGGGACAACGGCCCCCTATGGCTACACCTTC,NA,TRBV9,TRBJ1-2,NA
CASSPRGPHTQYF,TGTGCCAGCAGCCCCCGGGGACCCCATACGCAGTATTTT,NA,TRBV11-1,TRBJ2-3,NA
CASSLWTGSAKNIQYF,TGTGCCAGCAGTTTATGGACTGGATCGGCCAAAAACATTCAGTACTTC,NA,TRBV27,TRBJ2-4,NA
CASSVGRSSYNEQFF,TGTGCCAGCAGCGTAGGTCGAAGCTCCTACAATGAGCAGTTCTTC,NA,TRBV9,TRBJ2-1,NA
CASSLIFDYNEQFF,TGTGCCAGCAGCTTAATTTTTGACTACAATGAGCAGTTCTTC,NA,TRBV7-9,TRBJ2-1,NA
CSVLAGKYNEQFF,TGCAGCGTCTTAGCGGGGAAATACAATGAGCAGTTCTTC,NA,TRBV29-1,TRBJ2-1,TRBD2